This entry features one T cell receptor (beta chain) sequence. Its antigen is not identified. TCRdb processed the reads anew with MiXCR; each CDR3 protein has one entry. The sample lists hundreds of thousands of distinct CDR3 sequences; 20% to 25% were seen once. The data stem from a study of T cell repertoires in cytomegalovirus infection. Across the study: Indicated by public TCR beta signatures were CMV infection and matching HLA type. Study outcomes and limitations: Using cumulative public TCR beta family frequency, the authors identified those who carried CMV together with the relevant HLA. The ex vivo response showed dominance by HLA-C-restricted CMV-specific TCR beta clonotypes.

The CDR3 sequence is 14 residues long. Per germline, CDR1 MNHNS and CDR2 SASEGT. V dropped 6 bases and J dropped 8 bases, with 17 bases sitting between them. This receptor was obtained from a human donor in good health (CMV status not recorded). Some clones in this sample may be carry-over from other donors' samples. V and J are TRBV6-1 and TRBJ2-1; possible D gene TRBD2, 7 bases. Source material: CD8+ T cells from PBMCs. CDR3 region: CASRLGGGPYEQFF. The CDR3 region has the DNA TGTGCCAGCAGATTGGGGGGGGGCCCTTATGAGCAGTTCTTC.